The clone carrying this T cell receptor beta chain was seen only a few times. Together with a sample-barcoded 5' primer, a J-beta primer mix was included in a second PCR lasting roughly 6 to 12 cycles. At least 3 million CDR3-containing paired-end reads were obtained per sample. MiXCR, applied by TCRdb to the 5' RACE reads, yields one record per CDR3 protein. Of approximately 730,000 distinct CDR3 sequences listed, 43% are singletons. The data were taken from a study of blood T cells in healthy people across ages. Each sample used at least 7 million PBMCs. The CDR3 has 17 amino acids. V shed 6 bases and J shed 7 bases, with 22 bases lying between them.

The origin of this receptor is a woman in her sixties or seventies in good health. Input material: blood. The rearrangement uses TRBV12-3 or TRBV12-4 and TRBJ1-6; D is uncertain. The CDR3 is CASSPDAAGHSNSPLHF. Here the CDR3 DNA reads TGTGCCAGCAGCCCTGATGCGGCCGGTCACTCAAATTCACCCCTCCACTTT.